The sequence of this TCR beta chain was determined in a study of CD8+ T cells in alopecia areata. Whole-study context: Affected scalp percentage set treated patients' severity scores. Broader study findings: Normal skin contains resident alphabeta T cells, and these are also sequenced in scalp samples. On tofacitinib, scalp clonality and expanded CD8+ clones among top 100 fell significantly. Many of the expanded lesional clones endured in scalp and blood while on tofacitinib.

It was cDNA, reverse transcribed from extracted RNA, that served as the sequencing template. The protocol was immunoSEQ multiplex PCR, while the TCRdb copy is restricted to in-frame clones and leaves out a portion. The data hold thousands of clones, with roughly two thirds observed a single time. Treatment here: oral pan-JAK inhibitor, 5-10 mg twice daily. Peripheral blood and lesional scalp punch biopsies came from alopecia areata patients. On this clone itself: Antigen: not known. One junction end does not reproduce the germline sequence, and a read error may be involved.

This clonotype originated in a human donor with alopecia areata. The material was skin, obtained at week 24, from a patient treated with tofacitinib.

The CDR3 nucleotides read TGTGCTAGCAGTTTGACAGGGAACGGGGAGCTGTTTTTT. Its translation is CASSLTGNGELFF. V usage is TRBV7-7 and J usage is TRBJ2-2; 7 positions match TRBD1. There are 13 residues in the CDR3. CDR1 and CDR2 (germline): SSHAT, FNYEAQ (reference sequence).